The present TCR beta chain was sequenced within a study of T cells in women clearing cervical HPV infection. Study-level points and caveats: Richness plus V gene abundances separated cases from controls with AUC about 0.8.

Assay used: immunoSEQ multiplex PCR; TCRdb lists only in-frame clones, some missing. Listed are tens of thousands of clones; approximately 5.9% falls within the top ten. On this clone: What it binds is not known.

The sequencing sample was made of blood buffy coat. The sequence was obtained from a woman aged 18-69 years with a cervical HPV16 infection that either progressed to CIN3+ or cleared (not recorded which).

CDR3 bases read: TGTGCCACCAAGGACAGGGGTACTGAA. It specifies CATKDRGTE. In full, the CDR3 reads CATKDRGTEAFF. The chain carries TRBV6-2 or TRBV6-3 and TRBJ1-1, with 9 bases fitting TRBD1. The CDR3 goes on 3 residues after the read ends, and that part is filled in from the germline J gene. The CDR3 runs to 12 residues. The junction had 5 bases not matched to a gene; V was cut back by 10 bases and J by 5 bases. Germline lookup yields CDR1 MNHEY and CDR2 SVGEGT.